These 20 T cell receptor beta chains came from one sample sequenced in a study of shared clonotypes between healthy human individuals. Here immunoSEQ multiplex PCR was the method, and the copy in TCRdb shows in-frame clones only, minus some. The sample carries 2 million or so clones, 85% to 95% recorded once. Naivety among CD8 cells was defined by CD45RO negativity and positive CCR7 selection, thereby excluding terminally differentiated effector memory CD45RA+ cells. The sequencing sample was made of naive CD8+ T cells sorted from blood. Every receptor here comes from a young man in good health.

The chain has TRBV7-9 and TRBJ2-1, with 7 bases that match TRBD2. This CDR3 contains 12 residues. In germline, CDR1 is SEHNR, CDR2 FQNEAQ (reference sequence). V gave up 5 bases and J gave up 8 bases; unmatched junction bases: 3. This CDR3 reads CASSTSAYEQFF. CDR3 sequence (DNA): TGTGCCAGCAGCACTAGCGCCTATGAGCAGTTCTTC.

The V gene is TRBV5-8, the J gene TRBJ1-1; 9 positions agree with TRBD1. CDR1 SGHTS and CDR2 YDEGEE come from the germline V gene. The V and J ends lost 1 base and 4 bases, in that order; junction bases with no gene match: 8. The CDR3 spans 16 residues. CDR3 coding DNA: TGTGCCAGCAGCTTGACCGAAACAGGGGGCGGCACTGAAGCTTTCTTT. Protein product: CASSLTETGGGTEAFF.

The chain joins TRBV9 to TRBJ1-2; D remains ambiguous. The CDR3 has 15 residues. The germline V gene has CDR1 SGDLS and CDR2 YYNGEE. The ends were cut back, 0 bases at V and 8 bases at J, with 17 bases in the middle. The CDR3 DNA sequence: TGTGCCAGCAGCGTAGGGGTCGGAGAAGTGGAGGGCTACACCTTC. It yields the protein CASSVGVGEVEGYTF.

This chain connects TRBV6-5 to TRBJ2-2; 10 nucleotides align to TRBD2. Germline CDR1 reads MNHEY; CDR2 reads SVGAGI. This CDR3 has 14 amino acids. V lost 6 bases and J lost 6; bases outside the gene matches: 4. The DNA of the CDR3 is TGTGCCAGCAGCCCTAGCGGGAGCCCCGGGGAGCTGTTTTTT. Protein product: CASSPSGSPGELFF.

This rearrangement joins TRBV2 to TRBJ1-2; D unresolved. V gave up 3 bases and J gave up 6 bases, with 20 bases separating them. CDR1 and CDR2 (germline): SNHLY, FYNNEI. The CDR3 is 16 residues long. The CDR3 loop is CASSDLMFLQAHGYTF. The CDR3 nucleotides read TGTGCCAGCAGTGATTTAATGTTCCTCCAGGCTCATGGCTACACCTTC.

The rearrangement links TRBV2 to TRBJ2-3, with D uncertain. Germline CDR1 reads SNHLY; CDR2 reads FYNNEI. The CDR3 extends over 11 amino acids. V lost 4 bases and J lost 6, with 5 bases in between. CDR3 DNA: TGTGCCAGCAGTGTTGGGGATACGCAGTATTTT. Its translation: CASSVGDTQYF.

The V and J genes are TRBV6-5 and TRBJ2-5; D gene uncertain. The CDR3 has 15 amino acids. Trimming removed 2 bases at V and 2 bases at J, with 12 bases between. CDR1 and CDR2 from the germline V gene are MNHEY and SVGAGI. The CDR3 bases are TGTGCCAGCAGTTACGGGGTGATGGGACAAGAGACCCAGTACTTC. Residues: CASSYGVMGQETQYF.

As regards this clone: Other DNA sequences in the same sample also yield this CDR3. This chain joins TRBV19 and TRBJ2-7; possibly TRBD1 for D (6 bases). V gave up 3 bases and J gave up 1 base, with 7 bases separating them. This CDR3 has 13 amino acids. CDR1 is LNHDA, CDR2 SQIVND, per germline (reference sequence). CDR3 amino acids: CASSITGSYEQYF. CDR3 DNA sequence: TGTGCCAGTAGTATCACAGGGTCCTACGAGCAGTACTTC. The whole variable domain, remainder taken from reference TRBV19 and TRBJ2-7, is DGGITQSPKYLFRKEGQNVTLSCEQNLNHDAMYWYRQDPGQGLRLIYYSQIVNDFQKGDIAEGYSVSREKKESFPLTVTSAQKNPTAFYLCASSITGSYEQYFGPGTRLTVT.

J is TRBJ2-3 and V is TRBV5-6, with TRBD1 as a possible D gene (6 bases). Between the trimmed V and J ends, which lost 3 bases and 3 bases, there was a span of 17 bases. The CDR3 consists of 16 residues. The V gene's germline CDR1 is SGHDT and CDR2 YYEEEE. CDR3 in DNA: TGTGCCAGCAGCTGGGGGCTACAGGGTTGGACAGATACGCAGTATTTT. Its protein product is CASSWGLQGWTDTQYF.

CDR3 sequence reads: CASSDSETSAYNEQFF. The CDR3 DNA reads as TGTGCCAGCAGTGACTCGGAGACTAGCGCCTACAATGAGCAGTTCTTC. The chain employs TRBV6-4 and TRBJ2-1; 8 bases match TRBD2. The CDR3 is 16 residues long. Germline lookup yields CDR1 MRHNA and CDR2 SNTAGT. Trimming removed 0 bases from V and 2 bases from J; junction bases left unmatched: 3.

The genes are TRBV5-6 and TRBJ2-3, with a weak D call TRBD1 (5 bases). The ends were cut back, 3 bases at V and 1 base at J, with 18 bases in the middle. Germline assignment: CDR1 SGHDT and CDR2 YYEEEE. The CDR3 length is 17 residues. The CDR3 reads CASSYATGFGGTDTQYF. Written as DNA, the CDR3 is TGTGCCAGCAGCTACGCCACAGGCTTCGGAGGCACAGATACGCAGTATTTT.

V gene TRBV9 combines with J gene TRBJ2-7; 8 positions agree with TRBD2. There are 16 residues in the CDR3. Germline V gene lookup returns CDR1 SGDLS and CDR2 YYNGEE. Trimming at V came to 3 bases and at J to 1 base, leaving 9 bases not matched to a gene. CDR3 in DNA: TGTGCCAGCAGCGAGGGGGTAACGGGAGGGTCCTACGAGCAGTACTTC. Translating gives CASSEGVTGGSYEQYF. Combining the CDR3 with reference TRBV9 and TRBJ2-7 gives the whole variable domain DSGVTQTPKHLITATGQRVTLRCSPRSGDLSVYWYQQSLDQGLQFLIQYYNGEERAKGNILERFSAQQFPDLHSELNLSSLELGDSALYFCASSEGVTGGSYEQYFGPGTRLTVT.

Worth noting for this clone: This sample also contains other DNA sequences that code for the same CDR3. The chain joins TRBV6-5 to TRBJ1-1; no clear D gene. Trimming pared 6 bases from V and 5 bases from J, leaving 7 bases between. The CDR3 sequence is 11 residues long. Germline V gives CDR1 MNHEY, CDR2 SVGAGI. The CDR3 sequence: CASSGGTEAFF. The CDR3 DNA is TGTGCCAGCAGCGGCGGGACTGAAGCTTTCTTT.

The V and J genes are TRBV10-3 and TRBJ2-1; TRBD1 is a possible D gene (6 bases). The germline V gene has CDR1 ENHRY and CDR2 SYGVKD. The CDR3 is 13 residues long. Trimming pared 4 bases from V and 7 bases from J, leaving 11 bases between. The CDR3 is CAISVNRENEQFF. The DNA for the CDR3 is TGTGCCATCAGTGTCAACAGGGAAAATGAGCAGTTCTTC.

This sequence joins TRBV19 and TRBJ2-1; no clear D gene. This CDR3 region has 14 residues. The V and J ends lost 6 bases and 0 bases respectively, with 9 bases between them. CDR1 LNHDA and CDR2 SQIVND come from the germline V gene (reference sequence). CDR3 nucleotide sequence: TGTGCCAGTAGCGGCTTCCCCTCCTACAATGAGCAGTTCTTC. Amino acid sequence: CASSGFPSYNEQFF.

V and J are TRBV9 and TRBJ2-7; no reliable D call. CDR3 length: 16 amino acids. V was pared by 0 bases and J by 0 bases, with 13 bases between. Germline CDR1 SGDLS, CDR2 YYNGEE. The CDR3 protein is CASSVGAYASSYEQYF. The DNA for the CDR3 is TGTGCCAGCAGCGTAGGGGCGTACGCCAGCTCCTACGAGCAGTACTTC.

V usage is TRBV6-1 and J usage is TRBJ2-1; D unresolved. The ends were cut back, 1 base at V and 5 bases at J, with 6 bases in the middle. The germline V gene encodes CDR1 MNHNS and CDR2 SASEGT. The CDR3 sequence is 13 residues long. The CDR3 loop reads CASSEGQDNEQFF. The CDR3 nucleotides read TGTGCCAGCAGTGAAGGGCAGGACAATGAGCAGTTCTTC.

J is TRBJ1-4 and V is TRBV4-1; 7 positions match TRBD1. The CDR3 runs 15 residues. Germline values: CDR1 MGHRA, CDR2 YSYEKL. The ends lost 4 bases at V and 3 bases at J; junction bases unmatched: 5. For the CDR3, the DNA is TGCGCCAGCAGCCCACGAGGACAGGCTAATGAAAAACTGTTTTTT. Translated: CASSPRGQANEKLFF.

V and J are TRBV2 and TRBJ1-4; TRBD1 aligns across 7 bases. Germline CDR1 SNHLY, CDR2 FYNNEI. The CDR3 runs to 14 residues. V was clipped by 3 bases and J by 8 bases; unmatched bases: 6. This chain's CDR3 is CASSEGGGAEKLFF. CDR3 bases: TGTGCCAGCAGTGAGGGAGGGGGCGCGGAAAAACTGTTTTTT.

The chain recombines TRBV14 with TRBJ1-2; D not resolved. This CDR3 spans 13 amino acids. Germline V lookup: CDR1 SGHDN, CDR2 FVKESK. The germline V and J ends were trimmed by 0 bases and 4 bases, with 6 bases remaining between them. CDR3 DNA: TGTGCCAGCAGCCAAGAGATCTCCTATGGCTACACCTTC. Protein: CASSQEISYGYTF.